The 10 T cell receptor beta chains reported below all come from one sample, sequenced in a study of identical twins. One entry per CDR3 protein, called by TCRdb with MiXCR from the 5' RACE reads. This table has approximately 220,000 distinct CDR3 sequences, under 10% appearing once. This sample also belongs to another study, concerning yellow fever vaccine responses in identical twins.

Material: memory (CD45RO+) T cells sorted from blood. The receptor source for this set is a woman aged 18-29 years in good health.

This clonotype has ten or more counts. The chain recombines TRBV28 with TRBJ1-1; tentative D call: TRBD1 (6 bases). This CDR3 has 11 residues. Trimming cost V 10 bases and J 6 bases, with 12 bases left between them. Germline CDR1 reads MDHEN; CDR2 reads SYDVKM. The CDR3 nucleotides read TGTGCCACCCGAGGGACACCTGAAGCTTTCTTT. Protein product: CATRGTPEAFF.

This clonotype has more than one count but fewer than ten. The CDR3 sequence is CASSDSWGRTVGQPQHF. In DNA, the CDR3 is TGTGCCAGCAGTGACTCCTGGGGCCGTACGGTAGGTCAGCCCCAGCATTTT. The chain joins TRBV6-4 to TRBJ1-5; D may be TRBD1 (5 bases). V lost 0 bases, J lost 6 bases, and 18 bases lay in between. CDR1 and CDR2 (germline): MRHNA, SNTAGT. CDR3 size: 17 residues.

V is TRBV30 and J is TRBJ2-3; the match to TRBD1 covers 9 bases. The CDR3 loop spans 16 amino acids. V shed 3 bases, J shed 1 base, and the junction held 8 bases outside the gene matches. The germline gives CDR1 GTSNPN, CDR2 SVGIG (reference sequence). CDR3 DNA sequence: TGTGCCTGGAGGAGGGGGACAGGGCTGGGCACAGATACGCAGTATTTT. This codes for CAWRRGTGLGTDTQYF.

This clonotype was counted only a few times. The chain carries TRBV27 and TRBJ1-5; 9 bases map to TRBD1. In germline, CDR1 is MNHEY, CDR2 SMNVEV (reference sequence). CDR3 size: 15 residues. V lost 4 bases and J lost 4; bases outside the gene matches: 5. DNA of the CDR3: TGTGCCAGCAGTTCTCTACAGGGGGCTAATCAGCCCCAGCATTTT. Amino acid sequence: CASSSLQGANQPQHF.

This clonotype was observed a handful of times. The V and J genes are TRBV7-9 and TRBJ2-5; D unclear. The CDR3 length is 15 residues. Germline V CDR1 and CDR2: SEHNR, FQNEAQ (reference sequence). The V and J ends lost 5 bases and 2 bases respectively, with 15 bases between them. CDR3: CASSQGIRFQETQYF. The CDR3 DNA sequence: TGTGCCAGCAGCCAAGGGATCAGGTTTCAAGAGACCCAGTACTTC.

This clonotype came up a few times. The J gene is TRBJ2-7, the V gene TRBV28; possibly TRBD2 for D (6 bases). Germline values: CDR1 MDHEN, CDR2 SYDVKM. This CDR3 has 15 residues. Between the trimmed V and J ends, which lost 2 bases and 2 bases, there was a span of 13 bases. CDR3 DNA sequence: TGTGCCAGCAGTTTAGGAGGGCCGGTAACCTACGAGCAGTACTTC. The encoded protein is CASSLGGPVTYEQYF.

The rearrangement uses TRBV3-1 and TRBJ2-2; D gene unclear. The V gene's germline CDR1 is LGHDT and CDR2 YNNKEL (reference sequence). The CDR3 loop spans 15 amino acids. V lost 6 bases and J 2 bases, leaving 13 bases between the germline ends. DNA for the CDR3: TGTGCCAGCAGGTTTCAGGCAGTTAACACCGGGGAGCTGTTTTTT. Encoded protein: CASRFQAVNTGELFF.

V gene TRBV11-2 combines with J gene TRBJ2-5; 11 nucleotides align to TRBD2. This CDR3 region has 16 residues. The V gene's germline CDR1 is SGHAT and CDR2 FQNNGV. The junction had 8 bases not matched to a gene; V was cut back by 3 bases and J by 5 bases. CDR3 bases: TGTGCCAGCAGCTTTAATAGCGGGGGGGCACATGAGACCCAGTACTTC. Amino acids: CASSFNSGGAHETQYF.

This chain joins TRBV10-3 and TRBJ2-1; D possibly matches TRBD1 or TRBD2 (5 bases each). The CDR3 length is 16 residues. V gave up 3 bases and J gave up 2 bases, with 14 bases separating them. Germline V gene sequence: CDR1 ENHRY, CDR2 SYGVKD. The CDR3 reads CAISDRGPSTYNEQFF. The CDR3 DNA reads TGTGCCATCAGTGATAGGGGACCCAGTACCTACAATGAGCAGTTCTTC.

The chain uses TRBV4-3 and TRBJ2-3; D gene unclear. The germline V and J ends were trimmed by 1 base and 5 bases, with 7 bases remaining between them. This CDR3 region has 13 residues. From germline, CDR1 is LGHNA and CDR2 YSLEER. CDR3 sequence: CASSQATGDTQYF. The CDR3 DNA reads TGCGCCAGCAGCCAAGCGACTGGAGATACGCAGTATTTT.